Listed here are 8 T cell receptor beta chains from one sample, sequenced in a study of T cell repertoires in aging, cancer and after chemotherapy. TRB rearrangements spanning V, D and J were amplified using mixed TRB-A/B primers. TCRdb re-analysed the multiplex PCR reads in MiXCR, keeping a single row per CDR3 protein. In the table there are just under 10,000 distinct CDR3 sequences, 37% of which are singletons. TCR beta rearrangements were amplified from peripheral blood genomic DNA. The specimen was blood. The receptors were gathered from a human donor in good health.

This clonotype was seen a handful of times. This chain links TRBV6-5 with TRBJ2-1; D is uncertain. V lost 3 bases to trimming and J lost 7 bases, with 13 bases between them. In germline, CDR1 is MNHEY, CDR2 SVGAGI. The CDR3 extends over 14 amino acids. The CDR3 spells CASSYSNIGNEQFF. The CDR3 region has the DNA TGTGCCAGCAGTTATTCGAATATCGGGAATGAGCAGTTCTTC.

The CDR3 region is CASNRQGARDTQYF. The CDR3 nucleotides are TGTGCCAGCAACCGACAGGGGGCGAGGGATACGCAGTATTTT. This sequence joins TRBV6-1 and TRBJ2-3; TRBD1 agrees at 10 bases. Germline CDR1 and CDR2: MNHNS and SASEGT. J gave up 6 bases and V 7 bases, and 7 bases lay outside the gene matches. The CDR3 extends over 14 amino acids.

The chain is built from TRBV15 and TRBJ1-3, with D hard to call. Trimming removed 2 bases at V and 0 bases at J, with 11 bases between. The CDR3 has 16 amino acids. CDR1 and CDR2 from the germline V gene are LNHNV and YYDKDF (reference sequence). This CDR3 is CATSRSPGPSGNTIYF. The CDR3 DNA sequence: TGTGCCACCAGCAGAAGTCCTGGACCCTCTGGAAACACCATATATTTT. Supplemented by reference TRBV15 and TRBJ1-3, the full variable domain reads DAMVIQNPRYQVTQFGKPVTLSCSQTLNHNVMYWYQQKSSQAPKLLFHYYDKDFNNEADTPDNFQSRRPNTSFCFLDIRSPGLGDTAMYLCATSRSPGPSGNTIYFGEGSWLTVV.

This chain uses TRBV5-6 with TRBJ1-2, with no clear D. The CDR3 totals 18 residues. V dropped 0 bases and J dropped 3 bases, with 21 bases sitting between them. Per germline, CDR1 SGHDT and CDR2 YYEEEE. The CDR3 nucleotides are TGTGCCAGCAGCTTGGGGCCCTCGGAGGGAACCTCCTACTATGGCTACACCTTC. This encodes CASSLGPSEGTSYYGYTF.

The chain couples TRBV6-2 or TRBV6-3 to TRBJ2-1, with a weak D call TRBD2 (5 bases). The V and J ends lost 0 bases and 2 bases respectively, with 14 bases between them. This CDR3 is 17 amino acids long. Germline V lookup: CDR1 MNHEY, CDR2 SVGEGT. This chain's CDR3 is CASSYSSSAQTYNEQFF. The CDR3 coding sequence is TGTGCCAGCAGTTACTCGAGTAGCGCCCAAACCTACAATGAGCAGTTCTTC.

V usage is TRBV5-5 and J usage is TRBJ1-3, with TRBD1 as a possible D gene (5 bases). The CDR3 runs to 17 residues. Deletions cut 8 bases from V and 0 bases from J, with 21 bases between. Germline values: CDR1 SGHKS, CDR2 YYEKEE (reference sequence). This CDR3 reads CARTHRHTHLSGNTIYF. The CDR3 nucleotides read TGTGCCAGAACCCACAGGCATACTCACCTCTCTGGAAACACCATATATTTT.

The chain is built from TRBV6-4 and TRBJ2-3; maybe TRBD1 (6 bases). Germline V gives CDR1 MRHNA, CDR2 SNTAGT. The CDR3 is 13 residues long. Trimming took 5 bases from V and 1 from J, leaving 7 bases between them. CDR3 residues: CASSRQGTDTQYF. The CDR3 DNA is TGTGCCAGCAGTAGACAGGGCACAGATACGCAGTATTTT.

The gene calls are TRBV12-3 or TRBV12-4 and TRBJ2-7; D is unclear. The CDR3 sequence is 12 residues long. Trimming left V 2 bases short and J 6 bases short, with 8 bases between. The DNA of the CDR3 is TGTGCCAGCAGTTTACGTTTAGGCGAGCAGTACTTC. Protein sequence: CASSLRLGEQYF.